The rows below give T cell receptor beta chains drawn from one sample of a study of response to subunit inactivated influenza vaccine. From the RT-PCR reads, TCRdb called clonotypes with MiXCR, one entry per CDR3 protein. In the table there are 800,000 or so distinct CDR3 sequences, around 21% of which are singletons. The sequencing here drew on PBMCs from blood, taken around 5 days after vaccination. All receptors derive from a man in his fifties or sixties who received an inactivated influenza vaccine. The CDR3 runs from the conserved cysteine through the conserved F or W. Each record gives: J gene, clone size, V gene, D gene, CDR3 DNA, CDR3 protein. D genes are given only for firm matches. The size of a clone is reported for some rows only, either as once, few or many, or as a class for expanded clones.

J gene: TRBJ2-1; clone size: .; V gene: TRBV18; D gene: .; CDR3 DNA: TGTGCCAGCTCACCCCCCTCGCGAAATGAGCAGTTCTTC; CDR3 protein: CASSPPSRNEQFF
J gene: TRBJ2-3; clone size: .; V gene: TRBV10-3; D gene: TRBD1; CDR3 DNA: TGTGCCATCAAGGGGACCGACAGGGAAGAGAGCACAGATACGCAGTATTTT; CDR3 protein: CAIKGTDREESTDTQYF
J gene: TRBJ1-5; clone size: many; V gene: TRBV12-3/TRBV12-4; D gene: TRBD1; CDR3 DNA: TGTGCCAGCAGCCCAGGGGGCGGCCAGCCCCAGCATTTT; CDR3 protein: CASSPGGGQPQHF
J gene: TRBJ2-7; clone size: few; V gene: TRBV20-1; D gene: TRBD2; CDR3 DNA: TGCAGTGCTCAGCGGGAGTCGTCAGGACTAAGCTCCTACGAGCAGTACTTC; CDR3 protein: CSAQRESSGLSSYEQYF
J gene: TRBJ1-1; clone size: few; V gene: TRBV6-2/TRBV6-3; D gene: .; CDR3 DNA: TGTGCCAGCAACCCCTCGGGCGGGAACACTGAAGCTTTCTTT; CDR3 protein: CASNPSGGNTEAFF
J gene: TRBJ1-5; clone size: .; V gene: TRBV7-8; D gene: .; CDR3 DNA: TGTGCCAGCAGGCTAGGGGCCTCTGGCAATCAGCCCCAGCATTTT; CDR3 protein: CASRLGASGNQPQHF
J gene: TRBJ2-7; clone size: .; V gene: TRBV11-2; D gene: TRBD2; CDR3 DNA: TGTGCCAGCAGCTTCTCTAGCGGGAGTAGGTACGAGCAGTACTTC; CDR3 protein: CASSFSSGSRYEQYF
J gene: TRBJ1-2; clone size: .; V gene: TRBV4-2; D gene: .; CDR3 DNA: TGTGCCAGCGCCCGGGAGGGCAAAGCTAACTATGGCTACACCTTC; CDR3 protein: CASAREGKANYGYTF
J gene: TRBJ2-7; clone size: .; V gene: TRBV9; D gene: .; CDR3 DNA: TGTGCCAGCAGCGTAGAGGGCGGGATCGGCGAGCAGTACTTC; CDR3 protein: CASSVEGGIGEQYF
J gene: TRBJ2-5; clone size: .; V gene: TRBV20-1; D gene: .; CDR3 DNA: TGCAGTGCTGGGCCTAGCGACGAGACCCAGTACTTC; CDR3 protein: CSAGPSDETQYF
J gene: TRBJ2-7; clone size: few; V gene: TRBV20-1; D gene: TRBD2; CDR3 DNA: TGCAGTGCTAGAGACACTAGCGGGTACTCCTACGAGCAGTACTTC; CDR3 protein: CSARDTSGYSYEQYF
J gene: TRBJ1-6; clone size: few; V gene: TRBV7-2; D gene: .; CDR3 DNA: TGTGCCAGCAGCCTAGTAGCCGTGGGTAATTCACCCCTCCACTTT; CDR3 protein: CASSLVAVGNSPLHF
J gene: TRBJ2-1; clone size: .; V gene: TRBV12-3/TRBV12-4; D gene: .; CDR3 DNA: TGTGCCTGCAGTTTGCCCGGGTACAATGAGCAGTTCTTC; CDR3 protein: CACSLPGYNEQFF
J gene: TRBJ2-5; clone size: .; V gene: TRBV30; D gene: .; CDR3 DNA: TGTGCCTGGAGTGTCTATCTGTTGGAGACCCAGTACTTC; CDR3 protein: CAWSVYLLETQYF
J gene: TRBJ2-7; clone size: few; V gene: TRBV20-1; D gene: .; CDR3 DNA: TGCAGTGCTAGACCCCTACTACAAATGACCTACGAGCAGTACTTC; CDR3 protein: CSARPLLQMTYEQYF
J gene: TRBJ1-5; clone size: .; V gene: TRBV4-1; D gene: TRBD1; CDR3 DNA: TGCGCCAGCAGCATCCGGACAGGGGACAATCAGCCCCAGCATTTT; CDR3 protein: CASSIRTGDNQPQHF
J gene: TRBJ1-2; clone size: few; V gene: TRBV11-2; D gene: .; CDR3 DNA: TGTGCCACCCTTCCAGTTAACTATGGCTACACCTTC; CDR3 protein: CATLPVNYGYTF
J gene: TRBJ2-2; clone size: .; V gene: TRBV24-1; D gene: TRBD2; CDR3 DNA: TGTGCCACCAGTGACCCACTAGCGTCCACCGGGGAGCTGTTTTTT; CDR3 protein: CATSDPLASTGELFF
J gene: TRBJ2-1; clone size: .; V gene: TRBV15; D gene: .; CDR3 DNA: TGTGCCACCAGCAGAGGAAGAGGTAGCTCCTACAATGAGCAGTTCTTC; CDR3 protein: CATSRGRGSSYNEQFF
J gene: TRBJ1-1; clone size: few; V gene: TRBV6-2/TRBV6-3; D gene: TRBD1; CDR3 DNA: TGTGCCAGCAGTTCAAGACAGGGGGCCTTGAACACTGAAGCTTTCTTT; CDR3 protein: CASSSRQGALNTEAFF
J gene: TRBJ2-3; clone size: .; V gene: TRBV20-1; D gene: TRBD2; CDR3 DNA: TGCAGTGTGAGCGGGAGTAGAACAGATACGCAGTATTTT; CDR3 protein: CSVSGSRTDTQYF
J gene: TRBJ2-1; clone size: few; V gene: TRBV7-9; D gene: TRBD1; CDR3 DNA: TGTGCCAGCCCCCGGACCGTACCCGGGACAGGGAACAATGAGCAGTTCTTC; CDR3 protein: CASPRTVPGTGNNEQFF
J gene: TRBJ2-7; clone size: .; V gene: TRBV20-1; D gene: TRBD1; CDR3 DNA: TGCAGTGCTAGGGGAGGACAGGGGGCGAAGAACGAGCAGTACTTC; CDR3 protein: CSARGGQGAKNEQYF
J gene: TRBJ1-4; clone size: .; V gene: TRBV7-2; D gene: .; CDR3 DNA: TGTGCCAGCAGCTTGTCCAGTTCAACTAATGAAAAACTGTTTTTT; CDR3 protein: CASSLSSSTNEKLFF
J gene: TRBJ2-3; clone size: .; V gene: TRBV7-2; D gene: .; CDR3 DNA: TGTGCCAGCAGCTTAATCTGGGCCAGCACAGATACGCAGTATTTT; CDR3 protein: CASSLIWASTDTQYF
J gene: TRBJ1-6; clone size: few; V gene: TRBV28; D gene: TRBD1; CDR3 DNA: TGTGCCAGCAGGCTGGACAGGGTGAATTCACCCCTCCACTTT; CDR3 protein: CASRLDRVNSPLHF
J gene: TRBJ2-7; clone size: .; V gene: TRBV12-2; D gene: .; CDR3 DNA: TGTGCAAGTCGCTTAGATCGGCTAGCGGGGGGCCCCCTCTCCTACGAGCAGTACTTC; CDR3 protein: CASRLDRLAGGPLSYEQYF
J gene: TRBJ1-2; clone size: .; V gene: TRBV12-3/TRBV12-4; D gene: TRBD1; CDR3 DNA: TGTGCCAGCAGACTCCGAATGGGGACAGAATATGGCTACACCTTC; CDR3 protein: CASRLRMGTEYGYTF
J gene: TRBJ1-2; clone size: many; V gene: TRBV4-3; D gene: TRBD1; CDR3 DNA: TGCGCCAGCAGCCAAGAGGATACAGGGGGATCCTTTAACTATGGCTACACCTTC; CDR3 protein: CASSQEDTGGSFNYGYTF